The 9 T cell receptor beta chains below come from one sample, sequenced in a study of OX40 agonist ivuxolimab in advanced cancers. Libraries were constructed by the immunoSEQ multiplex PCR assay. TCRdb took over this immuneACCESS table, retaining in-frame rearrangements with V and J assigned. Such tables are incomplete; in checked studies, under half of the missing clones stem from an unresolved V gene, and the remainder is unexplained. Counted in this sample were 70,000 to 80,000 clones; about 81% of them appeared once. The ten largest make up 5% of the sample. Sample: CD4+ or CD8+ T cells sorted from blood, taken in a trial of the OX40 agonist ivuxolimab. Receptors were obtained from an adult with an advanced solid tumor such as melanoma, head and neck, liver or kidney cancer.

This chain links TRBV13 with TRBJ1-2; 9 nucleotides line up with TRBD1. The CDR3 spans 15 residues. V shed 7 bases, J shed 8 bases, and the junction held 14 bases outside the gene matches. Germline CDR1 PRHDT, CDR2 FYEKMQ (reference sequence). The CDR3 reads CASTLRTGALGGYTF. As DNA, the CDR3 is TGTGCCAGCACCCTCAGGACAGGGGCCTTGGGGGGCTACACCTTC.

The gene calls are TRBV4-3 and TRBJ2-1; D call uncertain. The V gene's germline CDR1 is LGHNA and CDR2 YSLEER. This CDR3 spans 12 amino acids. V lost 3 bases and J lost 4, with 4 bases in between. The CDR3: CASSQGYNEQFF. CDR3 in DNA: TGCGCCAGCAGCCAGGGATACAATGAGCAGTTCTTC.

V usage is TRBV7-2 and J usage is TRBJ1-4; the D gene is possibly TRBD1 (5 bases). The length of the CDR3 is 15 residues. Looked up from germline, CDR1 is SGHTA and CDR2 is FQGNSA. V shed 3 bases and J shed 0 bases, with 8 bases lying between them. The CDR3 region has the DNA TGTGCCAGCAGCTTCGACAGTACAACTAATGAAAAACTGTTTTTT. It is translated as CASSFDSTTNEKLFF.

The chain has TRBV6-5 and TRBJ1-6; the D is unclear. The CDR3 totals 15 residues. Germline CDR1 is MNHEY and CDR2 is SVGAGI. The V gene lost 5 bases and the J gene lost 5 bases, with 13 bases spanning the gap. This CDR3 reads CASSDFIGNNSPLHF. The CDR3 DNA follows: TGTGCCAGCAGTGACTTTATAGGGAATAATTCACCCCTCCACTTT.

The rearrangement uses TRBV27 and TRBJ2-1, with D perhaps matching TRBD1 (5 bases). This CDR3 contains 15 residues. Per the germline V gene, CDR1 is MNHEY and CDR2 is SMNVEV (reference sequence). The V and J ends lost 6 bases and 5 bases respectively, with 17 bases between them. In DNA form, the CDR3 reads TGTGCCAGCAGCTCAGGCAGGGCAGCCCACAATGAGCAGTTCTTC. Translation gives CASSSGRAAHNEQFF.

The V call is TRBV4-1, the J call TRBJ2-7; perhaps TRBD2 as D (5 bases). Deletions cut 0 bases from V and 2 bases from J, with 17 bases between. The CDR3 is made up of 17 amino acids. Germline assignment: CDR1 MGHRA and CDR2 YSYEKL. CDR3 sequence: CASSQDHILGRAYEQYF. CDR3 in DNA: TGCGCCAGCAGCCAAGACCACATCCTGGGGAGAGCCTACGAGCAGTACTTC.

The J gene is TRBJ2-5, the V gene TRBV5-6; a weak D match, TRBD1 (7 bases). The CDR3 extends over 14 amino acids. V lost 0 bases to trimming and J lost 5 bases, with 11 bases between them. Germline V CDR1 and CDR2: SGHDT, YYEEEE. Here the CDR3 reads CASSLGGTVETQYF. As DNA, the CDR3 is TGTGCCAGCAGCTTGGGCGGGACAGTGGAGACCCAGTACTTC.

This chain joins TRBV28 and TRBJ1-1, with unresolved D. This CDR3 spans 14 amino acids. Germline CDR1 MDHEN, CDR2 SYDVKM. The V gene lost 7 bases and the J gene lost 8 bases, with 20 bases spanning the gap. CDR3: CASTLPQTRQEAFF. The CDR3 DNA follows: TGTGCCAGCACTCTTCCCCAAACAAGACAAGAAGCTTTCTTT.

In this sample, this clone turned up once. The rearrangement joins TRBV7-8 to TRBJ1-2; D is unresolved. Germline CDR1 reads SGHVS; CDR2 reads FQNEAQ. V lost 5 bases and J 8 bases, leaving 18 bases between the germline ends. The CDR3 consists of 14 residues. CDR3 DNA sequence: TGTGCCAGCAGCCCCGTAATTGGTGACGGCGGCTACACCTTC. This translates into CASSPVIGDGGYTF.